One and the same sample provided the 19 T cell receptor beta chains below, sequenced in a study of blood T cell repertoires in COVID-19. The repertoire was sequenced with immunoSEQ multiplex PCR; TCRdb's copy has only in-frame clones and lacks some. Among 150,000 to 200,000 clones listed, approximately 91% were seen once. The sample taken for sequencing was peripheral blood. These receptors were taken from a man in his 70s with active or convalescent COVID-19.

The chain links TRBV28 to TRBJ1-1, with D possibly TRBD1 on 6 matching bases. Trimming shortened V by 1 base and J by 2 bases, and 14 bases separated the two germline ends. This CDR3 is 16 amino acids long. Germline-derived CDR1 and CDR2 are MDHEN and SYDVKM. The CDR3 protein is CASSLLVGQLNTEAFF. CDR3 DNA sequence: TGTGCCAGCAGTTTATTGGTCGGACAGTTAAACACTGAAGCTTTCTTT. The full variable domain, rest sourced from reference TRBV28 and TRBJ1-1, is DVKVTQSSRYLVKRTGEKVFLECVQDMDHENMFWYRQDPGLGLRLIYFSYDVKMKEKGDIPEGYSVSREKKERFSLILESASTNQTSMYLCASSLLVGQLNTEAFFGQGTRLTVV.

This clone was found once. V gene TRBV4-3 combines with J gene TRBJ2-7; the D gene is possibly TRBD1 (5 bases). This CDR3 contains 14 residues. V was pared by 3 bases and J by 3 bases, with 12 bases between. Germline values: CDR1 LGHNA, CDR2 YSLEER. The CDR3 here is CASSHSLDSYEQYF. The CDR3 nucleotides read TGCGCCAGCAGCCATTCACTCGACAGCTACGAGCAGTACTTC.

The rearrangement joins TRBV29-1 to TRBJ1-1, with a tentative D call TRBD1 (5 bases). The CDR3 is made up of 13 amino acids. The ends were cut back, 3 bases at V and 1 base at J, with 9 bases in the middle. Germline V gene lookup returns CDR1 SQVTM and CDR2 ANQGSEA. As DNA, the CDR3 is TGCAGCGTTGACGGGGGAACGAACACTGAAGCTTTCTTT. Translation: CSVDGGTNTEAFF.

The V and J genes are TRBV6-5 and TRBJ2-7; 9 nucleotides agree with TRBD1. The germline CDR1 and CDR2 sequences are MNHEY and SVGAGI. The trim removed 7 bases at V and 7 bases at J, leaving 8 bases unmatched. This CDR3 contains 13 residues. CDR3 nucleotide sequence: TGTGCCAGCACCCAGGGACAGGGCCGAGAGCAGTACTTC. It encodes CASTQGQGREQYF.

This chain uses TRBV3-1 (or the pseudogene TRBV3-2) with TRBJ1-6; TRBD1 matches at 10 bases. CDR1 is LGHDT, CDR2 YNNKEL, per germline (reference sequence). This CDR3 has 14 residues. Trimming removed 9 bases from V and 7 bases from J; junction bases left unmatched: 6. The CDR3 coding sequence is TGTGCCAGTCTGGGGACAGGGGCGAATTCACCCCTCCACTTT. This gives the protein CASLGTGANSPLHF.

The J gene is TRBJ2-1, the V gene TRBV6-2 or TRBV6-3; the match to TRBD2 covers 10 bases. The CDR3 loop spans 16 amino acids. V was pared by 4 bases and J by 4 bases, with 7 bases of the junction left unmatched. Germline V gene data show CDR1 as MNHEY and CDR2 as SVGEGT. CDR3 sequence: CASSSLAGAFYNEQFF. The CDR3, as DNA: TGTGCCAGCAGTTCGCTAGCGGGGGCCTTTTACAATGAGCAGTTCTTC.

The rearrangement uses TRBV11-2 and TRBJ1-4; D gene ambiguous. Per germline, CDR1 SGHAT and CDR2 FQNNGV. The CDR3 is 14 residues long. V lost 5 bases and J 2 bases, leaving 9 bases between the germline ends. The CDR3 loop reads CASSLYSTNEKLFF. CDR3 coding DNA: TGTGCCAGCAGCCTTTATAGTACTAATGAAAAACTGTTTTTT.

The V and J genes are TRBV6-6 and TRBJ2-7; 7 nucleotides align to TRBD2. Per the germline V gene, CDR1 is MNHNY and CDR2 is SVGAGI (reference sequence). The CDR3 runs 14 residues. V dropped 5 bases and J dropped 2; count of bases not matched to a gene: 6. The CDR3 region is CASSHGDYTYEQYF. The CDR3 DNA reads TGTGCCAGCAGTCACGGGGACTACACCTACGAGCAGTACTTC.

The rearrangement links TRBV7-6 to TRBJ1-3; D unresolved. CDR3 size: 18 residues. V was trimmed by 2 bases and J by 3 bases, leaving 20 bases between them. CDR1 and CDR2 from the germline V gene are SGHVS and FNYEAQ. Written as DNA, the CDR3 is TGTGCCAGCAGCTTATTGGCGGCAGTCGGACTGGGTGGAAACACCATATATTTT. This translates into CASSLLAAVGLGGNTIYF. The full variable domain, its missing parts supplied by reference TRBV7-6 and TRBJ1-3, is GAGVSQSPRYKVTKRGQDVALRCDPISGHVSLYWYRQALGQGPEFLTYFNYEAQQDKSGLPNDRFSAERPEGSISTLTIQRTEQRDSAMYRCASSLLAAVGLGGNTIYFGEGSWLTVV.

The chain is built from TRBV7-9 and TRBJ1-1; no firm D call. This CDR3 has 14 amino acids. Trimming took 2 bases from V and 13 from J, leaving 20 bases between them. Germline V gene data show CDR1 as SEHNR and CDR2 as FQNEAQ (reference sequence). CDR3 DNA sequence: TGTGCCAGCAGCTTACCCACGGAAGGGAGTAAAAATTTCTTT. Amino acid sequence: CASSLPTEGSKNFF.

V gene TRBV3-1 (or the pseudogene TRBV3-2) combines with J gene TRBJ2-7; 7 bases match TRBD1. The germline V gene has CDR1 LGHDT and CDR2 YNNKEL (reference sequence). V trimming: 2 bases; J trimming: 4 bases; junction bases outside the gene matches: 5. This CDR3 has 14 residues. The CDR3 reads CASSQMTGYYEQYF. The CDR3 nucleotides are TGTGCCAGCAGCCAAATGACAGGGTATTACGAGCAGTACTTC.

The CDR3: CAWSGQGKTQYF. The CDR3 coding sequence is TGTGCCTGGAGTGGTCAGGGAAAGACCCAGTACTTC. The V call is TRBV30, the J call TRBJ2-5, with D perhaps TRBD1 (5 bases). The CDR3 runs to 12 residues. Germline CDR1 is GTSNPN and CDR2 is SVGIG (reference sequence). The V end was cut by 1 base, the J end by 6 bases, with 9 bases between.

This clone was seen only once. The chain has TRBV7-2 and TRBJ2-1, with TRBD2 matching over 11 bases. Trimming cost V 0 bases and J 4 bases; bases outside gene matches: 2. Germline CDR1 reads SGHTA; CDR2 reads FQGNSA. This CDR3 is 16 amino acids long. The DNA of the CDR3 is TGTGCCAGCAGCTTAGCACTAGCGGGGGCTTACAATGAGCAGTTCTTC. Its translation: CASSLALAGAYNEQFF.

The chain links TRBV9 to TRBJ2-7; 9 bases align to TRBD2. Trimming at V came to 3 bases and at J to 7 bases, leaving 8 bases not matched to a gene. CDR1 SGDLS and CDR2 YYNGEE come from the germline V gene. This CDR3 has 14 residues. The CDR3 reads CASSGTSEEGEQYF. The CDR3 DNA follows: TGTGCCAGCAGCGGGACTAGCGAGGAAGGGGAGCAGTACTTC.

This clone showed up just once. V gene TRBV3-1 (or the pseudogene TRBV3-2) combines with J gene TRBJ2-1; D ambiguous. This CDR3 spans 16 amino acids. Germline CDR1 and CDR2: LGHDT and YNNKEL (reference sequence). V was clipped by 2 bases and J by 8 bases, with 19 bases between them. CDR3 sequence: CASSQSVLGPRDEQFF. As DNA, the CDR3 is TGTGCCAGCAGCCAAAGTGTGCTCGGTCCTCGGGATGAGCAGTTCTTC.

The V call is TRBV2, the J call TRBJ1-1; D is uncertain. CDR3 length: 14 amino acids. Germline V gene data show CDR1 as SNHLY and CDR2 as FYNNEI. Trimming cost V 4 bases and J 4 bases, with 13 bases left between them. This chain's CDR3 is CASSVRVGSTEAFF. The CDR3 DNA sequence: TGTGCCAGCAGTGTTCGGGTGGGGAGCACTGAAGCTTTCTTT.

The gene calls are TRBV19 and TRBJ1-1; weak D call: TRBD1 (6 bases). There are 13 residues in the CDR3. Germline CDR1 is LNHDA and CDR2 is SQIVND (reference sequence). Between the trimmed V and J ends, which lost 7 bases and 7 bases, there was a span of 16 bases. The CDR3 loop is CASKNRVGHEAFF. The CDR3 DNA reads as TGTGCCAGTAAGAACAGGGTGGGCCATGAAGCTTTCTTT.

V and J are TRBV11-3 and TRBJ2-1; a possible D gene is TRBD2 (6 bases). CDR1 is SGHNT and CDR2 is YENEEA in the germline V gene. V lost 2 bases to trimming and J lost 4 bases, with 12 bases between them. There are 15 residues in the CDR3. As DNA, the CDR3 is TGTGCCAGCAGCTTAACTTTAGCGGCATACAATGAGCAGTTCTTC. Translating gives CASSLTLAAYNEQFF.

The gene calls are TRBV19 and TRBJ1-1; D perhaps matches TRBD1 (6 bases). This CDR3 spans 15 amino acids. Germline values: CDR1 LNHDA, CDR2 SQIVND (reference sequence). V lost 7 bases to trimming and J lost 1 base, with 16 bases between them. CDR3 nucleotide sequence: TGTGCCAGTAACCCGTTCGGGACACCGAACACTGAAGCTTTCTTT. This gives the protein CASNPFGTPNTEAFF. The whole variable domain, remainder taken from reference TRBV19 and TRBJ1-1, is DGGITQSPKYLFRKEGQNVTLSCEQNLNHDAMYWYRQDPGQGLRLIYYSQIVNDFQKGDIAEGYSVSREKKESFPLTVTSAQKNPTAFYLCASNPFGTPNTEAFFGQGTRLTVV.